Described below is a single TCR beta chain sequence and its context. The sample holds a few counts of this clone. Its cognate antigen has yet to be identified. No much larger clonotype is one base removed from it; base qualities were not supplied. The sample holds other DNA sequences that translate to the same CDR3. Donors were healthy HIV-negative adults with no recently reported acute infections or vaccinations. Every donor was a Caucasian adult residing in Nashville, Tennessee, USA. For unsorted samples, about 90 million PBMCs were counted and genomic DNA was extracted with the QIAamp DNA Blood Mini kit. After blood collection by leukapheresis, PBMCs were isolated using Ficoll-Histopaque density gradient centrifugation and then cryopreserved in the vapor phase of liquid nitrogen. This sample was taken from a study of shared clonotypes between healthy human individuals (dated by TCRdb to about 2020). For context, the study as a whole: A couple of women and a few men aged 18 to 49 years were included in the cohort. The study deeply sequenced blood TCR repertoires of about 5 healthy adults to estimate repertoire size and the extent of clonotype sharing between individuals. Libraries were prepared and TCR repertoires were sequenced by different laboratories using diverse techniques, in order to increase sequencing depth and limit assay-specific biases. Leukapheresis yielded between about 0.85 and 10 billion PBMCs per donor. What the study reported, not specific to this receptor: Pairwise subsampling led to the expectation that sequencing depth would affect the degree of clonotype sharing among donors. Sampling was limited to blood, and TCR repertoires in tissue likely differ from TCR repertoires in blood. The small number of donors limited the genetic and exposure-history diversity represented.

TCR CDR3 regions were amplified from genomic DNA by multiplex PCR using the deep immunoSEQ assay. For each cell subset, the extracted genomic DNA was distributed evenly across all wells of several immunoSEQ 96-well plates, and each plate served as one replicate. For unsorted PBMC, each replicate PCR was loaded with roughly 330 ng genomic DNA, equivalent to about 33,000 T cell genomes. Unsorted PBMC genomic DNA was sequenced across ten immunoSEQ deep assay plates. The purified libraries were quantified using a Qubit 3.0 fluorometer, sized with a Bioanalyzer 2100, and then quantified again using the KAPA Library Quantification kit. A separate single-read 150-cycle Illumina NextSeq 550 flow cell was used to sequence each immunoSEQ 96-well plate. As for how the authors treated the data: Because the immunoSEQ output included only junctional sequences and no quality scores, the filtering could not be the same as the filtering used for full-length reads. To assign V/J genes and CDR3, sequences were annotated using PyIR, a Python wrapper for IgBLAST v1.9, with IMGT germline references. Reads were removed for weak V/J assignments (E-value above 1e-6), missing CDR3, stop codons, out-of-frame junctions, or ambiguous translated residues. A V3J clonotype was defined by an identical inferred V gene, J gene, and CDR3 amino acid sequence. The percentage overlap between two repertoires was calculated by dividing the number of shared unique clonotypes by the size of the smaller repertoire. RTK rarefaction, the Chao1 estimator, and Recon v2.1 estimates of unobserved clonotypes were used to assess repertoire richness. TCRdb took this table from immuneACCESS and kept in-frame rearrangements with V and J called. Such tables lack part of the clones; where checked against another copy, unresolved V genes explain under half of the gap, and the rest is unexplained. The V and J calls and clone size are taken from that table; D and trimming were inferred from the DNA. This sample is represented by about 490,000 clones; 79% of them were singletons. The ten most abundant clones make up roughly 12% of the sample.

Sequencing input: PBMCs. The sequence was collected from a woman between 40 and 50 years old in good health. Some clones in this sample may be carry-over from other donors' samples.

The CDR3 corresponds to CAWSRDRTRGEQYF. The nucleotide sequence is given as TGTGCCTGGAGCCGGGACAGGACCCGGGGTGAGCAGTACTTC. The chain joins TRBV30 to TRBJ2-7; 8 central bases correspond to TRBD1. The germline V gene (reference sequence) gives CDR1 as GTSNPN and CDR2 as SVGIG. V is cut back by 3 bases and J by 7 bases, with 11 bases in the junction unmatched. The CDR3 goes from the cysteine to the phenylalanine over 14 residues. The only DNA kept is the CDR3, 42 bases in frame from the first base. When the CDR3 is completed using the reference TRBV30 and TRBJ2-7 genes on either side, the full variable domain is SQTIHQWPATLVQPVGSPLSLECTVEGTSNPNLYWYRQAAGRGLQLLFYSVGIGQISSEVPQNLSASRPQDRQFILSSKKLLLSDSGFYLCAWSRDRTRGEQYFGPGTRLTVT.